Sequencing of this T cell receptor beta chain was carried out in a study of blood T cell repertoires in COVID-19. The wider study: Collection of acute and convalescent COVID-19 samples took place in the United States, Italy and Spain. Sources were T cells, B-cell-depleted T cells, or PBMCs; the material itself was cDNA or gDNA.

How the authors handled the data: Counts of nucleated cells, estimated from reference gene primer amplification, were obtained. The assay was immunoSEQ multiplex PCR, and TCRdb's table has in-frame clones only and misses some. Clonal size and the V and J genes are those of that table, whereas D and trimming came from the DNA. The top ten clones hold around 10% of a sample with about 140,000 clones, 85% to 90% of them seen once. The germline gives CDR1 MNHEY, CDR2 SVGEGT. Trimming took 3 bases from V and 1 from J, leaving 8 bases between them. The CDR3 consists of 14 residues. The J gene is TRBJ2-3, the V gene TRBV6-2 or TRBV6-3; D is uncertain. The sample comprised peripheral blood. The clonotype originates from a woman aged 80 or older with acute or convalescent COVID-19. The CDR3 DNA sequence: TGTGCCAGCAGTTATCCCCAGGGCACAGATACGCAGTATTTT. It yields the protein CASSYPQGTDTQYF.